A single sample gave rise to the 11 T cell receptor beta chains below, sequenced in a study of cytomegalovirus exposure and HLA in healthy donors. Some clones are missing from TCRdb's copy, which holds only in-frame ones; the method was immunoSEQ multiplex PCR. Among about 66,000 clones listed, nearly 98% were seen once. Sequencing was carried out using PBMCs. These receptors all stem from a woman aged 18-30 years in good health and CMV-seropositive.

This chain connects TRBV6-1 to TRBJ1-5; perhaps TRBD1 as D (5 bases). Looked up from germline, CDR1 is MNHNS and CDR2 is SASEGT. Deletions cut 8 bases from V and 4 bases from J, with 6 bases between. CDR3 size: 11 residues. DNA for the CDR3: TGTGCCAGCGGGGGGAATCAGCCCCAGCATTTT. Translated, it gives CASGGNQPQHF.

The chain uses TRBV5-1 and TRBJ1-4; 8 bases agree with TRBD1. The CDR3 is made up of 15 amino acids. The germline gives CDR1 SGHRS, CDR2 YFSETQ. Losses at the gene ends were 4 bases for V and 5 bases for J; bases not matched to a gene: 7. The CDR3: CASSRTGLGNEKLFF. CDR3 DNA sequence: TGCGCCAGCAGCAGGACAGGGCTGGGGAATGAAAAACTGTTTTTT.

The CDR3 protein is CAWSFGTSGYEQYF. In DNA, the CDR3 is TGTGCCTGGAGTTTCGGGACTAGCGGTTACGAGCAGTACTTC. J is TRBJ2-7 and V is TRBV30; 11 positions agree with TRBD2. The germline CDR1 and CDR2 sequences are GTSNPN and SVGIG (reference sequence). The junction had 4 bases not matched to a gene; V was cut back by 2 bases and J by 4 bases. The CDR3 runs 14 residues.

The chain's CDR3 is CASSSSGQGTDTQYF. In DNA, the CDR3 is TGTGCCAGCAGTTCCTCCGGACAGGGAACAGATACGCAGTATTTT. The chain has TRBV6-5 and TRBJ2-3; 8 positions agree with TRBD1. Germline trimming cut 4 bases from V and 3 bases from J; bases unmatched to any gene: 6. Per the germline V gene, CDR1 is MNHEY and CDR2 is SVGAGI. The CDR3 extends over 15 amino acids.

This rearrangement joins TRBV21-1 to TRBJ2-3; TRBD1 was called by the table and not checked on the DNA. TRBV21-1 is annotated as a pseudogene. The CDR3 totals 17 residues. CDR3 protein: CASSKLFGRPSTDTQYF. CDR3 sequence (DNA): TGTGCCAGCAGCAAACTTTTTGGCAGGCCTAGCACAGATACGCAGTATTTT.

This chain links TRBV5-6 with TRBJ2-5, with D possibly matching TRBD2 (5 bases). The CDR3 has 14 residues. With 3 bases removed from V and 5 bases from J, the gap between germline ends came to 14 bases. Germline loops: CDR1 SGHDT, CDR2 YYEEEE. CDR3 region: CASSYTGKKETQYF. Written as DNA, the CDR3 is TGTGCCAGCAGCTACACCGGGAAGAAGGAGACCCAGTACTTC. Full variable domain (outside the CDR3, taken from reference TRBV5-6 and TRBJ2-5): DAGVTQSPTHLIKTRGQQVTLRCSPKSGHDTVSWYQQALGQGPQFIFQYYEEEERQRGNFPDRFSGHQFPNYSSELNVNALLLGDSALYLCASSYTGKKETQYFGPGTRLLVL.

This sequence joins TRBV9 and TRBJ2-2; 9 bases map to TRBD2. The CDR3 consists of 16 residues. V gave up 5 bases and J gave up 5 bases; unmatched junction bases: 10. CDR1 SGDLS and CDR2 YYNGEE come from the germline V gene. The CDR3 spells CASRGGLAGETGELFF. As DNA, the CDR3 is TGTGCCAGCAGGGGCGGATTAGCGGGAGAAACCGGGGAGCTGTTTTTT. The full variable domain, rest sourced from reference TRBV9 and TRBJ2-2, is DSGVTQTPKHLITATGQRVTLRCSPRSGDLSVYWYQQSLDQGLQFLIQYYNGEERAKGNILERFSAQQFPDLHSELNLSSLELGDSALYFCASRGGLAGETGELFFGEGSRLTVL.

This chain uses TRBV10-3 with TRBJ1-1; D is undetermined. CDR1 ENHRY and CDR2 SYGVKD come from the germline V gene. The CDR3 is made up of 14 amino acids. Deletions cut 0 bases from V and 0 bases from J, with 5 bases between. The CDR3 loop reads CAISESAVNTEAFF. CDR3 nucleotide sequence: TGTGCCATCAGTGAGTCAGCGGTGAACACTGAAGCTTTCTTT.

This sequence joins TRBV19 and TRBJ1-4, with 7 bases fitting TRBD1. The CDR3 is made up of 15 amino acids. The trim removed 6 bases at V and 8 bases at J, leaving 12 bases unmatched. Germline-derived CDR1 and CDR2 are LNHDA and SQIVND (reference sequence). CDR3 residues: CASRTRDSLREKLFF. CDR3 sequence (DNA): TGTGCCAGTAGAACTCGGGACAGTCTAAGGGAAAAACTGTTTTTT.

CDR3 in amino acids: CASSSATIAGVSDTQYF. CDR3 bases: TGTGCCAGCAGTTCAGCAACTATAGCGGGAGTCTCAGATACGCAGTATTTT. V is TRBV27 and J is TRBJ2-3, with 9 bases that match TRBD2. Germline V lookup: CDR1 MNHEY, CDR2 SMNVEV (reference sequence). Trimming cost V 4 bases and J 4 bases; bases outside gene matches: 12. The CDR3 spans 17 residues.

The chain combines TRBV6-1 with TRBJ1-1; TRBD1 matches 7 bases. The germline V gene has CDR1 MNHNS and CDR2 SASEGT. The CDR3 sequence is 14 residues long. V was clipped by 5 bases and J by 0 bases; unmatched bases: 3. In DNA, the CDR3 is TGTGCCAGCAGTTGGGACAGAATGAACACTGAAGCTTTCTTT. Translation: CASSWDRMNTEAFF.